This T cell receptor beta chain was profiled in a study of cytomegalovirus exposure and HLA in healthy donors (TCRdb year 2017). Concerning the study at large: In an earlier analysis of fewer than 750 of the donors, 276 Gb of sequence data and roughly 100 million unique TCR beta sequences from 150 million to 200 million T cells were reported. Approximately 310 gigabases of sequencing data and approximately 80 million unique TCR sequences were included in an early release covering roughly 600 HLA-typed donors. To decide whether each TCR beta V gene segment behaved as functional or pseudogenic, an earlier analysis of some 580 of the donors relied on high-throughput TCR beta sequencing. Donor age, sex, ethnicity and CMV serostatus were collected together with the repertoire data. The genetic ancestry cluster associated with self-reported Caucasian donors included 80% to 90% of the roughly 410 genotyped donors. The study was designed to test whether signatures of past pathogen exposure could be identified by cataloging public T cell receptors. In a later genetic analysis, genome-wide SNP genotypes for about 65% of the 666 donors were used, and that subset was treated as a discovery cohort. In a later analysis, previously published TCR beta repertoires from 550 to 700 donors were re-analyzed and high-resolution HLA genotyping was added so that TCR occurrence patterns could be studied. HLA typing included class I and class II loci at four-digit resolution. High-throughput TCR immunosequencing, statistical association of individual TCRs with disease status, and machine learning were combined to predict cytomegalovirus infection status. The T cell repertoires of around 730 subjects were profiled by immunosequencing and related to cytomegalovirus serostatus. About 5 DR-DQ haplotypes were handled as single units for association and clustering, since linkage in the cohort was strong. Every discovery cohort repertoire had been produced on one sequencing platform. The number of typed donors differed by locus: about 620-630 for A, B, C, DRB1 and DQB1; approximately 520 for DQA1; around 610 for DPA1; and around 450 for DPB1. Besides the first cohort of 666 subjects, a separate validation cohort made up of roughly 120 different subjects was used. In the later analysis, no new phenotypic data were used to find candidate immune exposures; instead, reliance was placed on TCR beta sequences and their occurrence across donors. Across 300 to 500 genotyped donors of the cohort, an average of about 220,000 unique TCR beta nucleotide sequences per donor were sequenced, and around 20% of those sequences were non-productive. The study at large found these results: In the study, around 150 TCR beta chains were listed as associated with cytomegalovirus. For the cohort, immune exposure information was limited to CMV serostatus. Several of the top co-occurrence clusters appeared to be linked to parvovirus B19, influenza, CMV and Epstein-Barr virus, according to a later analysis. In a later genetic analysis, a missense DCLRE1C variant was associated with V-gene and J-gene trimming of TCR beta chains, and the association was replicated in an independent cohort. When HLA alleles, especially DR and DQ, strongly co-occurred, TCR associations were difficult to assign to individual alleles. Across donors, most TCR sequences were observed very rarely, whereas some public TCRs were present in many individuals. Specific HLA alleles were associated with 16,951 TCR beta sequences at a false discovery rate of 0.05 in a later analysis. A later analysis found that most CMV-associated TCR beta chains appeared HLA-restricted, with HLA associations seemingly driven largely by CMV exposure. A further reported finding was that TCR beta sequences accurately predicted the HLA-A and HLA-B alleles for most subjects in the first cohort. Correlated functional status among segregating V segments might be attributable to linkage disequilibrium, but an unknown experimental factor could not be ruled out. In both the original and validation cohorts, the classifier was reported to diagnose cytomegalovirus status with high specificity and sensitivity. The earlier analysis of 587 of the donors excluded around 17 rarely observed V segments, including chromosome 9 orphons, because counts were too low. A later analysis found that HLA-associated TCR beta chains were more clonally expanded and had lower generation probabilities than equally common non-associated chains. HLA typing was unavailable for some donors at each locus, so association tests used only the typed subset. Compared with the roughly 600-donor mean, donors in an Asian-associated ancestry cluster had fewer N-insertions in productive TCRs, according to a later genetic analysis. The cohort was sequenced for TCR beta chains only, and without alpha or paired-chain data the features that could be detected were limited. In a later analysis, the rate of TCR association differed among HLA loci, with DRB1 alleles having the most associated TCRs and HLA-C alleles having the fewest. The authors suggested that the approach could potentially be generalized to other disease states and immunological phenotypes. Three of the identified cytomegalovirus-associated TCR beta chains were confirmed in vitro to be specific for cytomegalovirus antigens. An earlier analysis of 587 of the donors showed that most TCR beta V segments appeared in productive rearrangements either about 87% or about 30% of the time, which broadly matched IMGT annotations. A cluster of highly shared sequence variants was judged likely to be a technical artifact of the sequencing pipeline. Presence/absence analyses assumed roughly uniform sequencing depth across donors, an assumption that may not hold.

The cohort comprised some 680 healthy bone marrow donors. At the time of sampling, every cohort member was nominally healthy, though immune exposures that went unrecorded were likely present. The donor tested CMV seronegative and was one of the 352 seronegative cohort members. Every donor gave a peripheral blood sample, and the peripheral blood mononuclear cells from that sample were used for TCR beta sequencing. Genomic DNA was extracted from the blood cell samples with the Qiagen DNeasy Blood Extraction Kit. About this clone: What this receptor recognizes is not known. The sample holds no much larger clone one base away, and base qualities are not on file.

Library creation used the immunoSEQ multiplex PCR assay. For the multiplex PCR, a mixture combining 60 forward primers for TCR Vbeta segments and 13 reverse primers for TCR Jbeta segments was used. The CDR3 region of rearranged TCR beta genes was amplified from genomic DNA with a multiplex PCR assay. The amplified TCR beta libraries were sequenced on the Illumina HiSeq System as 87-base-pair reads. For the original study's pipeline: Across the 500 to 700 repertoires, a later analysis counted about 81 million unique TCR beta chains, roughly 11 million of which were shared by at least two donors. Raw reads were error-corrected and collapsed into unique sequences by a nearest-neighbor algorithm in which closely related sequences were merged to remove PCR and sequencing errors. V, D and J gene segments were assigned by aligning CDR3 sequences to IMGT reference sequences. For a sequence to be retained, at least a six-nucleotide match to both a V gene segment and a J gene segment was required. A rearrangement counted as productive if the CDR3 had no stop codons and remained in frame with V and J, and every other rearrangement counted as non-productive. Following IMGT convention, CDR3 was defined as the stretch from the second conserved V-encoded cysteine to the conserved J-encoded phenylalanine. The earlier analysis of more than 450 of the donors excluded sequences that lacked an unambiguous match to a single V gene segment. In an earlier analysis of about 590 of the donors, a V segment was called functional when productive rearrangements were above 56.7%, and segregating when the standard deviation between donors exceeded 5%. A statistical classification framework was developed to diagnose cytomegalovirus status using the catalog of TCR beta chain sequences. V and J gene assignment, in a later analysis, came from comparing TCR nucleotide sequences with IMGT/GENE-DB human TR gene sequences. Using the TCRdist pipeline, a later analysis assigned CDR3 sequences along with most-parsimonious VDJ recombination scenarios. In a later analysis, each TCR beta chain was defined by its CDR3 amino acid sequence together with its V-gene family, and reads lacking a unique V-gene family were excluded. A later analysis removed nearly 600 highly shared, low-generation-probability nucleotide sequences to deal with suspected cross-contamination and a sequencing artifact. A later analysis calculated a clonal expansion index for each public chain from normalized within-repertoire ranks of inferred template counts. In a later analysis, generation probabilities were computed with a VDJ recombination model fitted to out-of-frame rearrangements, and the resulting probabilities were checked against IGoR. A later analysis scored TCR-TCR, TCR-HLA and TCR-CMV co-occurrence with hypergeometric tests, applying a repertoire-size bias correction to TCR pairs. To estimate false discovery rates, a later analysis permuted the HLA or CMV assignments 20 times. In a later analysis, co-occurring TCRs were grouped using DBSCAN, and TCRdist sequence similarity was added for clustering within HLA-allele-positive subsets. For co-occurrence clustering, repertoires with fewer than 30,000 or more than 120,000 public chains were excluded, along with roughly 5 repertoires with anomalous nucleotide sharing. TCRdb retrieved this table from immuneACCESS and kept in-frame rearrangements only. Not all clones are present; in checked studies, unresolved V genes account for under half, and no reason is known for the remainder. The V and J calls and the clone size are those of that table, but D and trimming were determined from the DNA. The sample table contains 150,000 or so clones; only one count was recorded for approximately 81% of them. The top ten hold about 1.6% of the sample.

This clonotype was obtained from a male donor in good health and CMV-seronegative. The sequencing input was PBMCs.

The encoded CDR3 is CASSQELRVHDEQYF. The bases read TGCGCCAGCAGCCAAGAGCTGAGGGTTCACGACGAGCAGTACTTC. The chain is made from TRBV4-3 and TRBJ2-7; the best D guess is TRBD2, with 5 bases matching. CDR1 and CDR2 are drawn from the germline V gene: LGHNA, YSLEER. The CDR3 starts with the cysteine, ends with the phenylalanine, and has 15 residues. The DNA shown is the 45-base CDR3, in frame from base 1. A distance of 14 bases separates the germline ends of V and J, which lose 0 bases and 5 bases respectively.